The 9 T cell receptor beta chains reported below all come from one sample, sequenced in a study of identical twins. In TCRdb, the 5' RACE reads were re-called with MiXCR into one record per CDR3 protein. The table lists approximately 220,000 distinct CDR3 sequences, 6.5% to 8.5% of them singletons. These sequences were also reported in another study, on yellow fever vaccine responses in identical twins.

The specimen was memory (CD45RO+) T cells sorted from blood. The receptors stem from a woman between 18 and 29 years old in good health.

The chain joins TRBV2 to TRBJ1-2; D possibly corresponds to TRBD1 (5 bases). CDR3 size: 14 residues. Per germline, CDR1 SNHLY and CDR2 FYNNEI. The ends were cut back, 3 bases at V and 2 bases at J, with 10 bases in the middle. This CDR3 reads CASSEQGKNYGYTF. DNA for the CDR3: TGTGCCAGCAGTGAGCAGGGAAAGAACTATGGCTACACCTTC. Variable domain in full (rest from reference TRBV2 and TRBJ1-2): EPEVTQTPSHQVTQMGQEVILRCVPISNHLYFYWYRQILGQKVEFLVSFYNNEISEKSEIFDDQFSVERPDGSNFTLKIRSTKLEDSAMYFCASSEQGKNYGYTFGSGTRLTVV.

Concerning this clonotype itself: The junction differs from germline at one of its ends, possibly a read error. V usage is TRBV7-7 and J usage is TRBJ2-2, with D unresolved. Germline lookup yields CDR1 SSHAT and CDR2 FNYEAQ (reference sequence). CDR3 length: 16 residues. The CDR3 spells CASSFGPPGNTGELFF. In DNA, the CDR3 is TGTGCTAGCAGCTTTGGTCCTCCTGGTAACACCGGGGAGCTGTTTTTT.

In its sample, this clonotype was seen a few times. This chain connects TRBV28 to TRBJ2-7; TRBD1 agrees at 8 bases. The CDR3 covers 19 residues. With 8 bases clipped from V and 1 base from J, the junction kept 22 bases outside the gene matches. CDR1 is MDHEN, CDR2 SYDVKM, per germline. The CDR3 DNA reads TGTGCCAGCTACCCTTCCGGCAGGGGGCGCGAATATGGGTCCTACGAGCAGTACTTC. Protein product: CASYPSGRGREYGSYEQYF.

This clonotype was found a few times. This chain links TRBV24-1 with TRBJ2-5; a weak D match, TRBD1 (5 bases). Germline V lookup: CDR1 KGHDR, CDR2 SFDVKD. The germline V and J ends were trimmed by 3 bases and 5 bases, with 9 bases remaining between them. This CDR3 has 13 residues. CDR3 sequence reads: CATSDSNRETQYF. The CDR3 DNA reads TGTGCCACCAGTGATAGTAACAGGGAGACCCAGTACTTC.

The chain is built from TRBV24-1 and TRBJ1-1, with a weak D call TRBD1 (5 bases). CDR3 size: 14 residues. V lost 1 base to trimming and J lost 10 bases, with 15 bases between them. The germline V gene encodes CDR1 KGHDR and CDR2 SFDVKD. The CDR3 DNA is TGTGCCACCAGTGATTTCGGGACCTCCCGGGGAGCTTTCTTT. This translates into CATSDFGTSRGAFF.

V is TRBV27 and J is TRBJ1-6; D is uncertain. In germline, CDR1 is MNHEY, CDR2 SMNVEV (reference sequence). The CDR3 consists of 14 residues. Trimming removed 6 bases at V and 10 bases at J, with 16 bases between. This CDR3 reads CASSRGLEASPLHF. DNA for the CDR3: TGTGCCAGCAGCCGCGGTCTGGAGGCCTCACCCCTCCACTTT.

The V and J genes are TRBV5-1 and TRBJ2-3; D gene unclear. The V and J ends lost 1 base and 1 base respectively, with 10 bases between them. This CDR3 has 15 amino acids. In germline, CDR1 is SGHRS, CDR2 YFSETQ. The CDR3 is CASSLFTSGTDTQYF. For the CDR3, the DNA is TGCGCCAGCAGCTTGTTCACCTCTGGCACAGATACGCAGTATTTT.

V gene TRBV4-3 combines with J gene TRBJ2-1, with D possibly being TRBD2 (6 bases). V was pared by 3 bases and J by 2 bases, with 11 bases between. Germline values: CDR1 LGHNA, CDR2 YSLEER. CDR3 length: 15 amino acids. The CDR3 coding sequence is TGCGCCAGCAGCCACTCGGGAGAACCCTACAATGAGCAGTTCTTC. Its protein product is CASSHSGEPYNEQFF.

CDR3 nucleotides: TGTGCCAGCAGTTCCCCGGGGGCCATAACAGATACGCAGTATTTT. Protein product: CASSSPGAITDTQYF. This chain joins TRBV28 and TRBJ2-3; D is tentatively TRBD1 or TRBD2 (6 bases each). The CDR3 is made up of 15 amino acids. V lost 4 bases, J lost 3 bases, and 14 bases lay in between. Germline assignment: CDR1 MDHEN and CDR2 SYDVKM. The full variable domain, in which reference TRBV28 and TRBJ2-3 provide the parts outside the CDR3, is DVKVTQSSRYLVKRTGEKVFLECVQDMDHENMFWYRQDPGLGLRLIYFSYDVKMKEKGDIPEGYSVSREKKERFSLILESASTNQTSMYLCASSSPGAITDTQYFGPGTRLTVL.